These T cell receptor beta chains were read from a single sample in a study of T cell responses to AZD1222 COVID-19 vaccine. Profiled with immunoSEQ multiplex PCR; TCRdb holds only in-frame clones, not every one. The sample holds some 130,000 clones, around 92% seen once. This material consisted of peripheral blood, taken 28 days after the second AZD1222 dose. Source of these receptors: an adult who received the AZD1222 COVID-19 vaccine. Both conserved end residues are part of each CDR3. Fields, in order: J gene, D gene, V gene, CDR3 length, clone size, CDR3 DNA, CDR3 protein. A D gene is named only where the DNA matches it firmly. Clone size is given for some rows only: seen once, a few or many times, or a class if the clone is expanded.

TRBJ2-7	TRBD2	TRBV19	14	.	TGTGCCACTGCCCCGCGGAGCGGGAGTTACGAGCAGTACTTC	CATAPRSGSYEQYF
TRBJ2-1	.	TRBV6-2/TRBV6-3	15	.	TGTGCCAGCAGTCTCACGGTGGCGGGTTACAATGAGCAGTTCTTC	CASSLTVAGYNEQFF
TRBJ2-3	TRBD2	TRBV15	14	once	TGTGCCACCAGCAGGGATATAGCGGGCCCTGGTAAATATTTT	CATSRDIAGPGKYF
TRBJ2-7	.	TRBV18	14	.	TGTGCCAGCTCAATCGGGGGAACCTCCTACGAGCAGTACTTC	CASSIGGTSYEQYF
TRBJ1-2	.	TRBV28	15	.	TGTGCCAGCAGTTTATTTGGGGGGGCTTATGATGGCTACACCTTC	CASSLFGGAYDGYTF
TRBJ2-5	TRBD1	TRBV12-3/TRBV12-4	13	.	TGTGCCAGCAGTCCGACAGGGGAGGAGACCCAGTACTTC	CASSPTGEETQYF
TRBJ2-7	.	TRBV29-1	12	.	TGCAGCGTTGCGGACGGAACCTACGAGCAGTACTTC	CSVADGTYEQYF
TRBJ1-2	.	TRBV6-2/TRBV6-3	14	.	TGTGCCAGCAGTCCCGGGACGGGGAACTATGGCTACACCTTC	CASSPGTGNYGYTF
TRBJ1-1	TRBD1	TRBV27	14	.	TGTGCCAGCGCGCGACAGGGTCTGAACACTGAAGCTTTCTTT	CASARQGLNTEAFF
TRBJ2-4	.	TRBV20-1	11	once	TGCAGTGCTAGGTACGGAGTTAGTCAGTACTTC	CSARYGVSQYF
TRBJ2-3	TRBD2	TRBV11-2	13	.	TGTGCCAGCAGCCGGGGGGGAGTCGATACGCAGTATTTT	CASSRGGVDTQYF
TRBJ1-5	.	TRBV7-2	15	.	TGTGCCAGCAGCTTAGCGTCAGGGGCGGGGCAGCCCCAGCATTTT	CASSLASGAGQPQHF
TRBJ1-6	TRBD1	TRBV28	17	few	TGTGCCAGCAGTTTATCCCCGGAGGGACAGGGGAGTTCACCCCTCCACTTT	CASSLSPEGQGSSPLHF
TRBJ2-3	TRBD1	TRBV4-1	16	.	TGCGCCAGCAGTCTCACAGGGGGCGAACCCACAGATACGCAGTATTTT	CASSLTGGEPTDTQYF
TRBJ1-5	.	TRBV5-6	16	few	TGTGCCAGCAGCTTTTGGCGACAGAGGGGCATTCAGCCCCAGCATTTT	CASSFWRQRGIQPQHF
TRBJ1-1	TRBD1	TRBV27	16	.	TGTGCCAGCAGTTTAGCCCTCGGGACAGGGAGGACTGAAGCTTTCTTT	CASSLALGTGRTEAFF
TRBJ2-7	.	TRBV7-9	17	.	TGTGCCAGCAGCTTAGGGGCAGTAGAGGCAGCCTCCTACGAGCAGTACTTC	CASSLGAVEAASYEQYF
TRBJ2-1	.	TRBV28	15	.	TGTGCCAGCAGTTTCCCGACAGACGCCTACAATGAGCAGTTCTTC	CASSFPTDAYNEQFF
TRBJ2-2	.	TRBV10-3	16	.	TGTGCCATCAGGGGTGGAACAGGGACGAACACCGGGGAGCTGTTTTTT	CAIRGGTGTNTGELFF
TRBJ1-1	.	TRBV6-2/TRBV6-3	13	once	TGTGCCAGCAGTTTTACCGTGAACACTGAAGCTTTCTTT	CASSFTVNTEAFF
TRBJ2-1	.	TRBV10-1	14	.	TGCGCCAGCAGTTACCGGACAAACGGCAATGAGCAGTTCTTC	CASSYRTNGNEQFF
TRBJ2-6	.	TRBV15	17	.	TGTGCCACCAGCAGAGGAGGCCAGGGGTCTGGGGCCAACGTCCTGACTTTC	CATSRGGQGSGANVLTF
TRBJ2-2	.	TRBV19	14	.	TGTGCCAGTAGTATACTGGGGGAGAGAGGGGAGCTGTTTTTT	CASSILGERGELFF
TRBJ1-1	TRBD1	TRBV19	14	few	TGTGCCAGTATCCTAGGGACAGCTTACACTGAAGCTTTCTTT	CASILGTAYTEAFF
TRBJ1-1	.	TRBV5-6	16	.	TGTGCCAGCAGCCCAATGACAGGTTCACGGAACACTGAAGCTTTCTTT	CASSPMTGSRNTEAFF
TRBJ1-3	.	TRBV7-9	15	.	TGTGCCAGCAGCTTAGGCAGGGCAGCTGGAAACACCATATATTTT	CASSLGRAAGNTIYF
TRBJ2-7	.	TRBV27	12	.	TGTGCCAGCAGGGGCGCTTCCTACGAGCAGTACTTC	CASRGASYEQYF
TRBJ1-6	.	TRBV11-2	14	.	TGTGCCAGCAGCTTAGATAGGAGGGCGTCACCCCTCCACTTT	CASSLDRRASPLHF
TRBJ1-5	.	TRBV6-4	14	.	TGTGCCAGCAGTGAGGACGGGGGAAATCAGCCCCAGCATTTT	CASSEDGGNQPQHF
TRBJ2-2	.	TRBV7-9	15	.	TGTGCCAGCAGCTTTACGCTAGTCGGTACCGGGGAGCTGTTTTTT	CASSFTLVGTGELFF
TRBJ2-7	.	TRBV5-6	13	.	TGTGCCAGCAGTCTCGACGCCTCCTACGAGCAGTACTTC	CASSLDASYEQYF
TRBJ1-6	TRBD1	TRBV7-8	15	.	TGTGCCAGCAGCTTAGGTGACAGGGGCGCTTCACCCCTCCACTTT	CASSLGDRGASPLHF
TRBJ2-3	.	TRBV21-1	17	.	TGTGCCAGCAGCCGGCATACTGGGCAGGAAAACACAGATACGCAGTATTTT	CASSRHTGQENTDTQYF
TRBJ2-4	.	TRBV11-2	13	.	TGTGCCAGCACCGTAGCCTTCCAAAACATTCAGTACTTC	CASTVAFQNIQYF
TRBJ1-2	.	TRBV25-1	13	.	TGTGCCAGCACTGAGGGCAGGGGACATGGCTACACCTTC	CASTEGRGHGYTF
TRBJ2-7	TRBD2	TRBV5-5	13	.	TGTGCCAGCAGCTCCTCGGGAGGGGACGAGCAGTACTTC	CASSSSGGDEQYF
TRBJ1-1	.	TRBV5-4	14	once	TGTGCCAGCAGCTGGGGACAAGAGAACACTGAAGCTTTCTTT	CASSWGQENTEAFF
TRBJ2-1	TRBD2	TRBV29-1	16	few	TGCAGCGTTGCGGGGGCGGGAGGGGTTTCCTACAATGAGCAGTTCTTC	CSVAGAGGVSYNEQFF
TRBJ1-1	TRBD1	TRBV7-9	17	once	TGTGCCAGCGCCCCTGGGGGGCAGGGGGGCCGGGACACTGAAGCTTTCTTT	CASAPGGQGGRDTEAFF
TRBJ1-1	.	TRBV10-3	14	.	TGTGCCATCAGTGATCCCACTACGAACACTGAAGCTTTCTTT	CAISDPTTNTEAFF
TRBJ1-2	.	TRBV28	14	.	TGTGCCAGCAGTTCCCAGGGAACCTCAGTAGGCTACACCTTC	CASSSQGTSVGYTF
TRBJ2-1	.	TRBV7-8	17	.	TGTGCCAGCAGCTTAGTCCGGACTTCCACCCTATACAATGAGCAGTTCTTC	CASSLVRTSTLYNEQFF
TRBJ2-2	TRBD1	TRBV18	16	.	TGTGCCAGCTCACCACGACAGGGGCCGAACACCGGGGAGCTGTTTTTT	CASSPRQGPNTGELFF
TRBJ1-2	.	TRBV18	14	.	TGTGCCAGCTCTCCCGACGGGACAAACTATGGCTACACCTTC	CASSPDGTNYGYTF
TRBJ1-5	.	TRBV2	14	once	TGTGCCAGCAGTGAAGGTAGTCCCAATCAGCCCCAGCATTTT	CASSEGSPNQPQHF
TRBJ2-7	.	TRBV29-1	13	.	TGCAGCGTTGGAGGTCAGGGGTTGGCCGAGCAGTACTTC	CSVGGQGLAEQYF
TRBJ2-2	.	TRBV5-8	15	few	TGTGCCAGCAGCTTTGACGCTGCGAACACCGGGGAGCTGTTTTTT	CASSFDAANTGELFF
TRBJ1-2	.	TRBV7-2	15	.	TGTGCCAGCAGCTTAGGTACAGGGACTAACTATGGCTACACCTTC	CASSLGTGTNYGYTF
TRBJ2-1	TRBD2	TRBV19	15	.	TGTGCCAGTAGTACAACTAGCGGTCCCTACAATGAGCAGTTCTTC	CASSTTSGPYNEQFF
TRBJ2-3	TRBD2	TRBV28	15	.	TGTGCCAGTTTGACTAGCGGGAGGATTTTAGATACGCAGTATTTT	CASLTSGRILDTQYF
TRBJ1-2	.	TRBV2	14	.	TGTGCCAGCAGTGCGAGGGCAGGGCCATTGGGCTACACCTTC	CASSARAGPLGYTF
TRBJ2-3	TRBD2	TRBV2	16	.	TGTGCCAGCAGTAAAGGACTAGCGGGATACACAGATACGCAGTATTTT	CASSKGLAGYTDTQYF
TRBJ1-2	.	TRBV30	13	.	TGTGCCTGGAGTGTGCGTCGTGTTCGGGGCTACACCTTC	CAWSVRRVRGYTF